A selection of T cell receptor beta chains follows, all from one sample in a study of response to subunit inactivated influenza vaccine. TCRdb analysed the RT-PCR reads with MiXCR anew, one entry per CDR3 protein. Of under 800,000 distinct CDR3 sequences listed, about 15% are singletons. The sequencing here drew on PBMCs from blood, taken around 15 days before vaccination. The receptors originated from a man aged 50 or older who received an inactivated influenza vaccine. Both conserved end residues are part of each CDR3. The order of the fields is V gene, CDR3 length, J gene, clone size, D gene, CDR3 DNA, CDR3 protein. The D gene is left open where the match is weak. Part of the rows lack a size; the others show once, few, many or a class for expanded clones.

TRBV20-1	12	TRBJ2-7	NA	NA	TGCAGTGCTACCGGCGGCTCCTACGAGCAGTACTTC	CSATGGSYEQYF
TRBV9	11	TRBJ1-1	NA	NA	TGTGCCAGCAGCGTAGCCACTGAAGCTTTCTTT	CASSVATEAFF
TRBV6-5	15	TRBJ2-1	few	NA	TGTGCCAGCAGTTTTCTCGGACCGGGCCTCGATGAGCAGTTCTTC	CASSFLGPGLDEQFF
TRBV3-1	12	TRBJ2-7	few	NA	TGTGCCAGCAGCCACTCGACAGGACCCCTGGGCTTC	CASSHSTGPLGF
TRBV6-5	18	TRBJ1-2	few	NA	TGTGCCAGCAGTTATTTTCCGACACCCCGGACTGACTCCTATGGCTACACCTTC	CASSYFPTPRTDSYGYTF
TRBV4-3	16	TRBJ1-2	many	NA	TGCGCCAGCAGCCAGCAAACCGGGGCGCGAGATTATGGCTACACCTTC	CASSQQTGARDYGYTF
TRBV27	17	TRBJ2-7	few	NA	TGTGCCAGCAGTTTTCTTTCGGCGGAGGGGAGCTCCTACGAGCAGTACTTC	CASSFLSAEGSSYEQYF
TRBV20-1	15	TRBJ2-7	few	NA	TGCAGTGCCCGATCGTGGCTAGCGCCTACCTACGAGCAGTACTTC	CSARSWLAPTYEQYF
TRBV12-3/TRBV12-4	13	TRBJ2-7	NA	NA	TGTGCCAGCAGTTCTGGAGTACCTCCCGAGCAGTACTTC	CASSSGVPPEQYF
TRBV10-3	14	TRBJ2-1	NA	TRBD1	TGTGCCATCAGTGAGGGGGACAGGGGCGATGAGCAGTTCTTC	CAISEGDRGDEQFF
TRBV4-2	20	TRBJ2-2	NA	TRBD1	TGTGCCAGCAGCCCCGAAGACAGGGGGCACTGGCTGTTCCAATCCGGGGAGCTGTTTTTT	CASSPEDRGHWLFQSGELFF
TRBV12-3/TRBV12-4	15	TRBJ2-3	NA	TRBD2	TGTGCCAGCAGTGGACTAGCGGGAGTAAAAGATACGCAGTATTTT	CASSGLAGVKDTQYF
TRBV5-1	15	TRBJ2-3	NA	NA	TGCGCCAGCAGCTTGAGGCAGGGCCGCCCCGATACGCAGTATTTT	CASSLRQGRPDTQYF
TRBV28	17	TRBJ2-6	NA	NA	TGTGCCAGCAGTTTCGGGGGTGGGCATCGTTGGGCCAACGTCCTGACTTTC	CASSFGGGHRWANVLTF
TRBV9	16	TRBJ2-2	few	NA	TGTGCCAGCAGCGTAGGGCCAGGGGTTCGGACCGGGGAGCTGTTTTTT	CASSVGPGVRTGELFF
TRBV28	16	TRBJ1-1	few	NA	TGTGCCAGCAGTTTGTATCCCGGGCAGGGAGACACTGAAGCTTTCTTT	CASSLYPGQGDTEAFF
TRBV5-1	16	TRBJ2-6	few	NA	TGCGCCAGCAGCTTGGCCGGGGTCGGTGGGGCCAACGTCCTGACTTTC	CASSLAGVGGANVLTF
TRBV4-3	12	TRBJ2-1	NA	NA	TGCGCCAGCAGCCAAGGGTGGGGGGGCGAGATCTTC	CASSQGWGGEIF
TRBV6-5	16	TRBJ2-1	NA	TRBD1	TGTGCCAGCAGTTACCCGGGACAGGGGGCTTACAATGAGCAGTTCTTC	CASSYPGQGAYNEQFF
TRBV10-2	14	TRBJ1-2	NA	TRBD1	TGCGCCAGCAACTCGGACAGGGGAATGGGGGGCTACACCTTC	CASNSDRGMGGYTF
TRBV9	15	TRBJ2-7	few	TRBD1	TGTGCCAGCAGCGTGACAGGGGTTGAAGGGTACGAGCAGTACTTC	CASSVTGVEGYEQYF
TRBV18	12	TRBJ1-1	NA	NA	TGTGCCAGCTCCCTACCGGGGAATGAAGCTTTCTTT	CASSLPGNEAFF
TRBV3-1	17	TRBJ2-5	NA	NA	TGTGCCAGCAGCCAGAATCAGGCACAGGGCGCCCAAGAGACCCAGTACTTC	CASSQNQAQGAQETQYF
TRBV5-1	14	TRBJ1-3	NA	NA	TGCGCCAGCAGCTTGGGGGGGGCTGAAAACACCATATATTTT	CASSLGGAENTIYF
TRBV3-1	14	TRBJ2-1	few	NA	TGTGCCAGCGGGGCGGCCGGCTCCTACAATGAGCAGTTCTTC	CASGAAGSYNEQFF
TRBV12-3/TRBV12-4	14	TRBJ2-7	NA	NA	TGTGCCAGCAGTGGGATTGGCCTATCCTACGAGCAGTACTTC	CASSGIGLSYEQYF
TRBV6-1	13	TRBJ2-7	NA	TRBD1	TGTGCCAGCAGTGAGGGTCAGGGGGTCGAGCAGTACTTC	CASSEGQGVEQYF
TRBV29-1	15	TRBJ2-1	NA	TRBD2	TGCAGCGTTGACGGACGGGAGGGCCGCTACAATGAGCAGTTCTTC	CSVDGREGRYNEQFF
TRBV10-3	21	TRBJ2-1	few	TRBD2	TGTGCCATCAGACCCTCTCCGGCGACAGGGACTAGCGGGAGTCCTTTCAATGAGCAGTTCTTC	CAIRPSPATGTSGSPFNEQFF
TRBV19	17	TRBJ2-1	NA	TRBD1	TGTGCCAGTAGTTTTGCTCGGGGCAGGGGGCCGGGCAATGAGCAGTTCTTC	CASSFARGRGPGNEQFF
TRBV6-2/TRBV6-3	15	TRBJ1-1	many	NA	TGTGCCAGCAGTTACAATCAGGGTGTGGGCACTGAAGCTTTCTTT	CASSYNQGVGTEAFF
TRBV5-1	13	TRBJ2-7	few	TRBD1	TGCGCCAGCAGCATTGGACAGGATGGCGAGCAGTACTTC	CASSIGQDGEQYF
TRBV5-1	13	TRBJ2-7	NA	TRBD1	TGCGCCAGCAGTCCGCAGGGGGCTGAGGAGCAGTACTTC	CASSPQGAEEQYF
TRBV29-1	12	TRBJ2-7	NA	TRBD2	TGCAGCGTTGATGCGGGAGGGAAAGAGCAGTACTTC	CSVDAGGKEQYF
TRBV7-9	16	TRBJ1-1	few	NA	TGTGCCAGCAGCTTAGGAGGGAGTGGAATGAACACTGAAGCTTTCTTT	CASSLGGSGMNTEAFF